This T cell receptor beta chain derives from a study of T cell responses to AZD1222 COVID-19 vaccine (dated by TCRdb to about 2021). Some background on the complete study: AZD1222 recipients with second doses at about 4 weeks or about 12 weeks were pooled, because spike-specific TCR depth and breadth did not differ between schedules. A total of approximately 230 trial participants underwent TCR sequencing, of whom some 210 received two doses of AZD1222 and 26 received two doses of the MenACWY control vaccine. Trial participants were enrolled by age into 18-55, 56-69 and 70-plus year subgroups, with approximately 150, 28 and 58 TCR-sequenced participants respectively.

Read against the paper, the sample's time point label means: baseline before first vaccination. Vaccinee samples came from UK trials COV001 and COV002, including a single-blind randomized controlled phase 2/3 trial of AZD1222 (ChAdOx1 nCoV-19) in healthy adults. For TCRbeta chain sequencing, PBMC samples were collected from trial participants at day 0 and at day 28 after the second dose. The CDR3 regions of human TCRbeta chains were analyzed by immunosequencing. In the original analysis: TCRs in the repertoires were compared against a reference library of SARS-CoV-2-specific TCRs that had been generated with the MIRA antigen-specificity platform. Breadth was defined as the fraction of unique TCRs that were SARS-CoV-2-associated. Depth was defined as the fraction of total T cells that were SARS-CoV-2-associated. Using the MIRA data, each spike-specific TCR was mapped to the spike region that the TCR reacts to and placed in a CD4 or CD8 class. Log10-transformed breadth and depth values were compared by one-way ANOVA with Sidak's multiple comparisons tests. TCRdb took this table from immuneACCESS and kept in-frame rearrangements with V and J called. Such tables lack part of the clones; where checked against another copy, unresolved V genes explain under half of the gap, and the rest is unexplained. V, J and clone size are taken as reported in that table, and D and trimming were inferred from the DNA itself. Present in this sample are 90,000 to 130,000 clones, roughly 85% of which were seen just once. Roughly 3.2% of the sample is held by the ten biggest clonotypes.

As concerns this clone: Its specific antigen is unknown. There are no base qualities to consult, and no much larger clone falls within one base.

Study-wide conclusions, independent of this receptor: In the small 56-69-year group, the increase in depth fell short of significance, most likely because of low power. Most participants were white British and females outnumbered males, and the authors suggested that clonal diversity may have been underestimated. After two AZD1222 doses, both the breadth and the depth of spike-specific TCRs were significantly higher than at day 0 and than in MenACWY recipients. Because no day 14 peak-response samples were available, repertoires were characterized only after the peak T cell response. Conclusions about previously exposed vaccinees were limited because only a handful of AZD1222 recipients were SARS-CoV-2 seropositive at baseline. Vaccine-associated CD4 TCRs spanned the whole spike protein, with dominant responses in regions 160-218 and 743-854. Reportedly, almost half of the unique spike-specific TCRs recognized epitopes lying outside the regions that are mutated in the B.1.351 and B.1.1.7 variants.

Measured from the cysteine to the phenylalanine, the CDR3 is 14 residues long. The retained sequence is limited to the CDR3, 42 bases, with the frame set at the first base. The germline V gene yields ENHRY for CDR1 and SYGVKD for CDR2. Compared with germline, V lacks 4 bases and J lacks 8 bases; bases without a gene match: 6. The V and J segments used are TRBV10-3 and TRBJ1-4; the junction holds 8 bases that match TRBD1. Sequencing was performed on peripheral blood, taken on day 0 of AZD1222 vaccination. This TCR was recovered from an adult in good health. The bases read TGTGCCATCAGTGGGGGGACAGGACGCGAAAAACTGTTTTTT. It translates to CAISGGTGREKLFF.